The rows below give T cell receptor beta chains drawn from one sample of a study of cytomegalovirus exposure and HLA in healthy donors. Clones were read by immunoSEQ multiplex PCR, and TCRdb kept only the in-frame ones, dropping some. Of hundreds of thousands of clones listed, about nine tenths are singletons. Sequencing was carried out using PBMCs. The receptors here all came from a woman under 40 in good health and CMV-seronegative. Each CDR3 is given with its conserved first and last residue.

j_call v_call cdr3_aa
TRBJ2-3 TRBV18 CASSPLGTSGMTDTQYF
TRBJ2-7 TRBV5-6 CASSLATGTGLYEQYF
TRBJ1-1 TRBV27 CASSLPGGPEAFF
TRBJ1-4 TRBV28 CASSPTRWTGGAGMKKLFF
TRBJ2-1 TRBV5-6 CASSWPAGQGGNEQFF
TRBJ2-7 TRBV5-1 CASSLTGLEQYF
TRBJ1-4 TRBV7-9 CASSARQGEKLFF
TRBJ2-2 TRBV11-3 CASSPSTGVMRNTGELFF
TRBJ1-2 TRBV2 CAINNYGYTF
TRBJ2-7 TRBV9 CASSPLRTGGYEQYF
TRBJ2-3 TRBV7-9 CASSPVGSRDTQYF
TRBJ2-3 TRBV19 CASSMASGRADTQYF
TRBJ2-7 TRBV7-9 CASSTVLGEQYF
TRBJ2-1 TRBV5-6 CASSSVGGGPFNEQFF
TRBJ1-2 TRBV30 CALNGGEDGYTF
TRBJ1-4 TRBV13 CATSGTVGQKLFF